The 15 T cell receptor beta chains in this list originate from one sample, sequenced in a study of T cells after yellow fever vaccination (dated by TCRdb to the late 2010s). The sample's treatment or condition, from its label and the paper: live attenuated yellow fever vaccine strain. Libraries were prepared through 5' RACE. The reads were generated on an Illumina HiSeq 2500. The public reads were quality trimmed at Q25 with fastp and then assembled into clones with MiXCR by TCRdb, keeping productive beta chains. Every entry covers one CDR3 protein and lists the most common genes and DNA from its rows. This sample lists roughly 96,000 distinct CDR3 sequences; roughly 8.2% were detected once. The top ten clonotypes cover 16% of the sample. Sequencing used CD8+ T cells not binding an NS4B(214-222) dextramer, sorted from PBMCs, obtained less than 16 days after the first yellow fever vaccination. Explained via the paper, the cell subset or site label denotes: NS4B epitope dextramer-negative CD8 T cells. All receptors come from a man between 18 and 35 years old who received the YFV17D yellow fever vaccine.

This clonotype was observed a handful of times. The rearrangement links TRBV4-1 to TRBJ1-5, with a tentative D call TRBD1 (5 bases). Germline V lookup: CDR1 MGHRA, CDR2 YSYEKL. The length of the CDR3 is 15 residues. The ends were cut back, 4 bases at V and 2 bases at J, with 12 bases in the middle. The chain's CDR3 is CASSPGGFGNQPQHF. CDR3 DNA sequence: TGCGCCAGCAGCCCGGGGGGGTTTGGCAATCAGCCCCAGCATTTT.

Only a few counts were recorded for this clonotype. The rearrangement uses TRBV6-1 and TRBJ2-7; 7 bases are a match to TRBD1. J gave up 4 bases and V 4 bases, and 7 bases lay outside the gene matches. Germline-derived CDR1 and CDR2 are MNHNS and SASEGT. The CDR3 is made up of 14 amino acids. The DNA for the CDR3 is TGTGCCAGCAGTGCTGCAGGGGGAAGATACGAGCAGTACGTC. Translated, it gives CASSAAGGRYEQYV.

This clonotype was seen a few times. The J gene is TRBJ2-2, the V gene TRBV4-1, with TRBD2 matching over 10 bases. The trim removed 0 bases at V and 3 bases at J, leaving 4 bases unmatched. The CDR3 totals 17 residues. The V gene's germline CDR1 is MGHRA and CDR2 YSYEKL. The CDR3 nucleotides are TGCGCCAGCAGCCAAGACGCTAGCGGGGGCTACACCGGGGAGCTGTTTTTT. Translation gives CASSQDASGGYTGELFF.

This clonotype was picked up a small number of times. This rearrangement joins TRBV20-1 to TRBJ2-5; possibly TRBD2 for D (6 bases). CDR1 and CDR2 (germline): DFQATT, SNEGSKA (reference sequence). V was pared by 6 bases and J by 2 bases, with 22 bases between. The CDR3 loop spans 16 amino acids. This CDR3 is CSADGRTIARQETQYF. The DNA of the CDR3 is TGCAGTGCCGATGGGAGGACCATCGCCCGACAAGAGACCCAGTACTTC.

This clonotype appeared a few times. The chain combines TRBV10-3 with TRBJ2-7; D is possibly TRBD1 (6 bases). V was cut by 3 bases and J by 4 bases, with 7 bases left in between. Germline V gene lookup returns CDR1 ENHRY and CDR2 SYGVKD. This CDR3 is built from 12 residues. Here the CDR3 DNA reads TGTGCCATCAGTGACAGGGGTTACGAGCAGTACGTC. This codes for CAISDRGYEQYV.

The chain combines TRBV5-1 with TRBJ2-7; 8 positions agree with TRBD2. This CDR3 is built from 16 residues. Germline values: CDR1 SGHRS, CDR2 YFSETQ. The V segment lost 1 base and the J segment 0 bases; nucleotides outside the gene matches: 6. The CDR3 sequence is CASSLNIAGSSYEQYF. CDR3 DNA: TGCGCCAGCAGCTTGAATATAGCGGGGAGCTCCTACGAGCAGTACTTC.

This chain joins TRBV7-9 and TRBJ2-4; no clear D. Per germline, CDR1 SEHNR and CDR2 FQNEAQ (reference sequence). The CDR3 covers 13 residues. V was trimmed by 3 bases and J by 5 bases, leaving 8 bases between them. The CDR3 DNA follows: TGTGCCAGCAGCTTGGCAGGTCAAAACATTCAGTACTTC. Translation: CASSLAGQNIQYF.

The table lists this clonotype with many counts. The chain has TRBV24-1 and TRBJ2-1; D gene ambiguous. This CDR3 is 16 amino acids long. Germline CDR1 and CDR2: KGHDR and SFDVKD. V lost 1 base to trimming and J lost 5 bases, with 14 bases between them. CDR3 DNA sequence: TGTGCCACCAGTGATTTAATTAGGTCCAGGAACAATGAGCAGTTCTTC. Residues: CATSDLIRSRNNEQFF.

The CDR3 region has the DNA TGTGCCAGCAGTTCGCCGGGACATAACACCGGGGAGCTGTTTTTT. This translates into CASSSPGHNTGELFF. This sequence joins TRBV12-3 or TRBV12-4 and TRBJ2-2, with TRBD1 as a possible D gene (6 bases). Deletions cut 4 bases from V and 2 bases from J, with 11 bases between. CDR3 length: 15 residues.

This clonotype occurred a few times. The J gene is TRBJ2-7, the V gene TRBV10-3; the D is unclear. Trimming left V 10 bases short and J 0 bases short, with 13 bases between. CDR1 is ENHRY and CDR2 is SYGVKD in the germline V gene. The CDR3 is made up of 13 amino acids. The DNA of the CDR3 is TGTGCCACCCAGCCCACGAGCTCCTACGAGCAGTACTTC. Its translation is CATQPTSSYEQYF.

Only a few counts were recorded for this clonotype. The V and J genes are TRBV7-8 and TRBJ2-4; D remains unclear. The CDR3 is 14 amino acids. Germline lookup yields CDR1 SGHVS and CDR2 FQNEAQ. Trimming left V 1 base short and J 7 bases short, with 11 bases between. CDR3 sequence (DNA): TGTGCCAGCAGCTTAGGTTCGGACGCTAACATTCAGTACTTC. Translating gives CASSLGSDANIQYF. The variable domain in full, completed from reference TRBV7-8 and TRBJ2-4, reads GAGVSQSPRYKVAKRGQDVALRCDPISGHVSLFWYQQALGQGPEFLTYFQNEAQLDKSGLPSDRFFAERPEGSVSTLKIQRTQQEDSAVYLCASSLGSDANIQYFGAGTRLSVL.

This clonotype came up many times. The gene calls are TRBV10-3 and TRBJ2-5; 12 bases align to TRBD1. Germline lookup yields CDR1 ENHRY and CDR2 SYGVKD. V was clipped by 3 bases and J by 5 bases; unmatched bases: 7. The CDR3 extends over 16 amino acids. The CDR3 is CAISDPGQGALETQYF. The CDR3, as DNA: TGTGCCATCAGTGATCCGGGACAGGGGGCGCTTGAGACCCAGTACTTC.

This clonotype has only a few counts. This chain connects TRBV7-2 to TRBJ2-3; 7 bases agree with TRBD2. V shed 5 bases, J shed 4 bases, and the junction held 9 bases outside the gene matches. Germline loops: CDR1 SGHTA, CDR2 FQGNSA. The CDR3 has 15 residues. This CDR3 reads CASSRLANPPDTQYF. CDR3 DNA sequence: TGTGCCAGCAGCCGACTAGCAAACCCCCCAGATACGCAGTATTTT.

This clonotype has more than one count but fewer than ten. CDR3 DNA sequence: TGTGCCAGCAGTTACGGGGCGAGCTCCTATAATTCACCCCTCCACTTT. Translation gives CASSYGASSYNSPLHF. The chain is built from TRBV6-2 or TRBV6-3 and TRBJ1-6, with a tentative D call TRBD1 (5 bases). In germline, CDR1 is MNHEY, CDR2 SVGEGT. The length of the CDR3 is 16 residues. V was cut by 2 bases and J by 0 bases, with 8 bases left in between.

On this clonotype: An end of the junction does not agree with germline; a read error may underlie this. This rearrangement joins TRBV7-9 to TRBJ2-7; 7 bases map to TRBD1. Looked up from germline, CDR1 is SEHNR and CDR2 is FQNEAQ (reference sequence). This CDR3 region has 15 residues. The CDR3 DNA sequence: TGTGCCAGCAGCCCCCCAGGGACAGACTTCTACGAGTCGGGGTTC. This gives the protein CASSPPGTDFYESGF. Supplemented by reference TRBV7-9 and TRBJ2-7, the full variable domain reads DTGVSQNPRHKITKRGQNVTFRCDPISEHNRLYWYRQTLGQGPEFLTYFQNEAQLEKSRLLSDRFSAERPKGSFSTLEIQRTEQGDSAMYLCASSPPGTDFYESGFGPGTRLTVT.